This entry describes one T cell receptor beta chain. Its antigen is still unknown. These data come from a study of radiotherapy plus CTLA-4 blockade in lung cancer. General study findings and limits: Reported findings show early blood T cell clone dynamics, with interferon-beta, best predicted response.

The germline V gene has CDR1 SGHRS and CDR2 YFSETQ. The CDR3 contains 13 residues. Trimming took off 1 base at V and 2 bases at J, with 7 bases between the two ends. Sequenced by immunoSEQ multiplex PCR; TCRdb stores in-frame clones only, minus some. The repertoire includes some 45,000 clones, more than 70% of them detected once, and approximately 8.8% sits in the top ten. The TCR originated in a human donor with non-small cell lung cancer who had stable disease on radiotherapy plus ipilimumab. This rearrangement joins TRBV5-1 to TRBJ2-7, with D hard to call. Sequencing used peripheral blood, obtained from a patient treated with radiotherapy plus ipilimumab. Here the CDR3 reads CASSLSGAYEQYF. The CDR3 DNA is TGCGCCAGCAGCTTGTCTGGCGCCTACGAGCAGTACTTC.